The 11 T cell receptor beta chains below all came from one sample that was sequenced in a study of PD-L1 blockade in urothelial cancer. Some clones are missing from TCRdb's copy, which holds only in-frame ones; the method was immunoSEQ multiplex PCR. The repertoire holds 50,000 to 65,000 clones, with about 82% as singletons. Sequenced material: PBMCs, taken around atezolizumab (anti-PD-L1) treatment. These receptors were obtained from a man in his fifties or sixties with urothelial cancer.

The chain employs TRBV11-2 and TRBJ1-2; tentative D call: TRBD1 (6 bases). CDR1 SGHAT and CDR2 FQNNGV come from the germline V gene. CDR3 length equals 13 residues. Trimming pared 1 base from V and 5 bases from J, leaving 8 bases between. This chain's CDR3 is CASSLGTAYGYTF. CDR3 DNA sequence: TGTGCCAGCAGCTTAGGGACAGCTTATGGCTACACCTTC.

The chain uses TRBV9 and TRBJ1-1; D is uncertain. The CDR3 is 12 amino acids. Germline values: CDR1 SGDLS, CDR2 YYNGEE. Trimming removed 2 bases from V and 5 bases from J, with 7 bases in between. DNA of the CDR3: TGTGCCAGCAGCGTGGTAGAGACTGAAGCTTTCTTT. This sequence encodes CASSVVETEAFF.

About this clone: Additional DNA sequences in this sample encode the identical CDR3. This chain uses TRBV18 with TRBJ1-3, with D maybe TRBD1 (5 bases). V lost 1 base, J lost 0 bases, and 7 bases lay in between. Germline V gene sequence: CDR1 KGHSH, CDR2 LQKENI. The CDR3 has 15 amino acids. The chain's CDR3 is CASSPQGASGNTIYF. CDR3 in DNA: TGTGCCAGCTCACCACAAGGGGCCTCTGGAAACACCATATATTTT.

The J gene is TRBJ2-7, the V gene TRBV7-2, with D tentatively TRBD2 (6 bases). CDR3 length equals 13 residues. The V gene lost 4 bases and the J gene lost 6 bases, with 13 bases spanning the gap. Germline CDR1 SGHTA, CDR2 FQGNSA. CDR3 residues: CASSSAGSLEQYF. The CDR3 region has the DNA TGTGCCAGCAGCTCAGCCGGGAGCCTCGAGCAGTACTTC.

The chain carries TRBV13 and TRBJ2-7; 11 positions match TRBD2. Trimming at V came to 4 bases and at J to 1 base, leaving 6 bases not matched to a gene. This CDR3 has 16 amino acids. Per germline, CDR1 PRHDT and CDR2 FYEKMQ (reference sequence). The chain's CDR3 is CASSYAGTSGSYEQYF. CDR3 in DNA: TGTGCCAGCAGCTACGCCGGGACTAGCGGTTCCTACGAGCAGTACTTC.

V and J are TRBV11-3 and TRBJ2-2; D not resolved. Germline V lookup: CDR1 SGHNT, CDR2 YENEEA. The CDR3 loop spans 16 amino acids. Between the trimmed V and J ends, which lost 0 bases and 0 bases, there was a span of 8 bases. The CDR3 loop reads CASSLDQFANTGELFF. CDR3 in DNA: TGTGCCAGCAGCTTAGATCAGTTCGCGAACACCGGGGAGCTGTTTTTT.

The CDR3: CASSAGTARTEAFF. In DNA form, the CDR3 reads TGTGCCAGCAGTGCCGGGACAGCCAGGACTGAAGCTTTCTTT. The gene calls are TRBV2 and TRBJ1-1; 7 nucleotides match TRBD1. Trimming cost V 4 bases and J 5 bases; bases outside gene matches: 7. There are 14 residues in the CDR3. The V gene's germline CDR1 is SNHLY and CDR2 FYNNEI.

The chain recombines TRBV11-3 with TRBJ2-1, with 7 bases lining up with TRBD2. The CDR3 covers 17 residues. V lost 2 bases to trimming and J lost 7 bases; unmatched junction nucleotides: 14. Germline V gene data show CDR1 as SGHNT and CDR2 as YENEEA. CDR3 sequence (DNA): TGTGCCAGCAGCTTAACTACTAGCGCATCTTCCCGTAATGAGCAGTTCTTC. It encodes CASSLTTSASSRNEQFF.

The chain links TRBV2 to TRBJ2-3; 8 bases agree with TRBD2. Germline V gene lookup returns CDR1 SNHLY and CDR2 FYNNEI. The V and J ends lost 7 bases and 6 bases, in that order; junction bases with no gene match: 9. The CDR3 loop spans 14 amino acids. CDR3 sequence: CASKDGRAQDTQYF. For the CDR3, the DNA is TGTGCCAGCAAAGACGGGAGGGCTCAGGATACGCAGTATTTT.

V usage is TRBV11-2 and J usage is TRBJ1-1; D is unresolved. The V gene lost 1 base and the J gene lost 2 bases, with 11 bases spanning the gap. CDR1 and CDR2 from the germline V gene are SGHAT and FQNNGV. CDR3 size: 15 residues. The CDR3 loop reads CASSLAGRTNTEAFF. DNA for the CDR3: TGTGCCAGCAGCTTAGCAGGCAGAACCAACACTGAAGCTTTCTTT.

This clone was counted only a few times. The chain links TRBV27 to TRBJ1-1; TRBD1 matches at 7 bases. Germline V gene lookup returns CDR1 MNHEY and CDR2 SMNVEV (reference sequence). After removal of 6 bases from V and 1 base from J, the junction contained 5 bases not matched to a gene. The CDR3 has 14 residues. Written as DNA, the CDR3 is TGTGCCAGCAGCAGACAGGGAACGAACACTGAAGCTTTCTTT. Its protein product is CASSRQGTNTEAFF.